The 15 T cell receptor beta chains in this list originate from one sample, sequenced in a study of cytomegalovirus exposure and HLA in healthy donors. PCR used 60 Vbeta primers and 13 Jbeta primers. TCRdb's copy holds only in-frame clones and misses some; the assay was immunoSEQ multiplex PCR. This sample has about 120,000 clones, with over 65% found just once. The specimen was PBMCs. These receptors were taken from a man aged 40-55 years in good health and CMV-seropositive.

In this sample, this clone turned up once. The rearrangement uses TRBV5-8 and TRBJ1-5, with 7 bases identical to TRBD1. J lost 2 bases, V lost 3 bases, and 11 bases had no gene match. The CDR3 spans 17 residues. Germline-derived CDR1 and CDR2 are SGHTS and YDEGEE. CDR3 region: CASSWTYRGGGNQPQHF. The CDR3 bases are TGTGCCAGCAGCTGGACCTACAGGGGAGGAGGCAATCAGCCCCAGCATTTT. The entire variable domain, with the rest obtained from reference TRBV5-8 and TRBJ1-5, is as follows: EAGVTQSPTHLIKTRGQQATLRCSPISGHTSVYWYQQALGLGLQFLLWYDEGEERNRGNFPPRFSGRQFPNYSSELNVNALELEDSALYLCASSWTYRGGGNQPQHFGDGTRLSIL.

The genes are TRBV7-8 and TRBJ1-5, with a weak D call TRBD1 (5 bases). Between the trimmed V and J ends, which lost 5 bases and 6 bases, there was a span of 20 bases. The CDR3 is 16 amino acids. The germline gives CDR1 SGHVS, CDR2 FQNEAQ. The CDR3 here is CASSPSSGGLRQPQHF. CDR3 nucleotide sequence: TGTGCCAGCAGCCCATCGTCGGGGGGATTGCGTCAGCCCCAGCATTTT.

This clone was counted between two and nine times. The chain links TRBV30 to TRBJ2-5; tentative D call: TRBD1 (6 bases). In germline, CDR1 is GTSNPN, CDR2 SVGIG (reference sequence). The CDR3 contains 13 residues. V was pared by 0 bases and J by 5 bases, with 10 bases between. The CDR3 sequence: CAWSVSRGETQYF. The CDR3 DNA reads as TGTGCCTGGAGTGTATCCAGGGGTGAGACCCAGTACTTC. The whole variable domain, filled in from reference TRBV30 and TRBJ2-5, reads SQTIHQWPATLVQPVGSPLSLECTVEGTSNPNLYWYRQAAGRGLQLLFYSVGIGQISSEVPQNLSASRPQDRQFILSSKKLLLSDSGFYLCAWSVSRGETQYFGPGTRLLVL.

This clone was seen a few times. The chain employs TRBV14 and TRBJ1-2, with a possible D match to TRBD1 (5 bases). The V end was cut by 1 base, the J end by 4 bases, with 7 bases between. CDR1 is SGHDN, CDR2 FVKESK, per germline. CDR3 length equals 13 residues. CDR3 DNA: TGTGCCAGCAGCCAAGTAGGGGTCTATGGCTACACCTTC. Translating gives CASSQVGVYGYTF.

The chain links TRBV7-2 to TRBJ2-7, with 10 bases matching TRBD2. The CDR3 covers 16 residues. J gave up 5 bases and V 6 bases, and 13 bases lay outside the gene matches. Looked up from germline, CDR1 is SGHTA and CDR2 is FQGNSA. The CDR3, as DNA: TGTGCCAGCAGTCCCCCTGGGCTAGCGGGAGCTGACGAGCAGTACTTC. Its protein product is CASSPPGLAGADEQYF.

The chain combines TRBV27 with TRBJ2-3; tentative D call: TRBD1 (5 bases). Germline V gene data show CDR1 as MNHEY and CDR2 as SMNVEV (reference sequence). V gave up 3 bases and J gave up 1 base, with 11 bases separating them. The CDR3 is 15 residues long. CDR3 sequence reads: CASSLGQAGTDTQYF. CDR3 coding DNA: TGTGCCAGCAGTTTGGGGCAGGCTGGCACAGATACGCAGTATTTT.

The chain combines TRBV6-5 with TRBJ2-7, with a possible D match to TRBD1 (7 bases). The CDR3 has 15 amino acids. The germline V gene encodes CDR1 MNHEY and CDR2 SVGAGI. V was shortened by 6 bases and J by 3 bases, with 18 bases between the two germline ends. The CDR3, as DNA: TGTGCCAGCAGGAAATTGAACAGGGGAGGCTACGAGCAGTACTTC. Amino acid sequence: CASRKLNRGGYEQYF.

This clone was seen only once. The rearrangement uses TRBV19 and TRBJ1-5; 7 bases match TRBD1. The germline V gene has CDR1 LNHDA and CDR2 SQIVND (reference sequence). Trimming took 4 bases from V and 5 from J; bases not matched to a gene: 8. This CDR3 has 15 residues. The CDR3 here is CASSTDRESDQPQHF. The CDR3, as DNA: TGTGCCAGTAGTACCGACAGGGAATCGGATCAGCCCCAGCATTTT.

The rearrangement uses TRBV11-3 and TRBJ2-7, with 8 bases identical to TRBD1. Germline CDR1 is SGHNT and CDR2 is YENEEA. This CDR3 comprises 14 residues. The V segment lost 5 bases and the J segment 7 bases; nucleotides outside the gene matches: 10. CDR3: CASSLTTGAGEQYF. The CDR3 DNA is TGTGCCAGCAGCCTCACGACAGGGGCAGGGGAGCAGTACTTC.

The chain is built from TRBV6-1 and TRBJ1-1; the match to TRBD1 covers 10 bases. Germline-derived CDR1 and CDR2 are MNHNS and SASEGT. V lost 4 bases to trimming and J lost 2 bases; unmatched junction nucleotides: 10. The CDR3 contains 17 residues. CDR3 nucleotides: TGTGCCAGCAGTGGATTCTCCGGGACAGGGGTAAACACTGAAGCTTTCTTT. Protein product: CASSGFSGTGVNTEAFF.

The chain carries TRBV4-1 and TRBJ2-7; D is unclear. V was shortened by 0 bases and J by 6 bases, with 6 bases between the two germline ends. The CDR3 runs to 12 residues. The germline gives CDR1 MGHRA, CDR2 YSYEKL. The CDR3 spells CASSQERSEQYF. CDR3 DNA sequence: TGCGCCAGCAGCCAAGAAAGGAGCGAGCAGTACTTC.

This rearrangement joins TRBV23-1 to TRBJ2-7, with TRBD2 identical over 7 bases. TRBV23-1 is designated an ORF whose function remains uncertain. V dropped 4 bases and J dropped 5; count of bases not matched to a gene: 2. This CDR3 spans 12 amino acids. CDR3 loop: CASSPRGDEQYF. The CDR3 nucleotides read TGCGCCAGCAGTCCACGGGGGGACGAGCAGTACTTC.

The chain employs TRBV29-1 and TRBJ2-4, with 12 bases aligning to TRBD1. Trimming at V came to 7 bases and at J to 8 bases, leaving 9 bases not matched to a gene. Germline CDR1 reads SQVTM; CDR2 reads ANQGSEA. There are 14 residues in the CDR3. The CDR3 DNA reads TGCAGCGGCATCATCGGGACAGGGGGCTACATTCAGTACTTC. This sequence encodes CSGIIGTGGYIQYF.

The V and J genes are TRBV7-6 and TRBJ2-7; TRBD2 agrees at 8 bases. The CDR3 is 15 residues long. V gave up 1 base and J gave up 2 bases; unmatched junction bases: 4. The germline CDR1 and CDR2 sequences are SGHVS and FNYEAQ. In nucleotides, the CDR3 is TGTGCCAGCAGCTTAGAAATAGCGGGAACCTACGAGCAGTACTTC. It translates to CASSLEIAGTYEQYF.

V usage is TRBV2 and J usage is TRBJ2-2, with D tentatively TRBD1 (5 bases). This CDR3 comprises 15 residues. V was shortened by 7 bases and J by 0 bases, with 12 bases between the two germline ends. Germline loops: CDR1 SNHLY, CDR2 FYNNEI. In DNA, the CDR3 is TGTGCCAGCATACCGGACACTTCGAACACCGGGGAGCTGTTTTTT. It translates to CASIPDTSNTGELFF.